The rows below give T cell receptor beta chains drawn from one sample of a study of PD-L1 blockade in urothelial cancer. Clones were sequenced by immunoSEQ multiplex PCR, and TCRdb holds only the in-frame ones, with some missing. The sample lists 49,000 or so clones; 79% were seen once. The sequenced sample was PBMCs, obtained around atezolizumab (anti-PD-L1) treatment. Receptors were obtained from a man between 65 and 85 years old with urothelial cancer. Both conserved end residues are part of each CDR3. A D gene is named only where the DNA matches it firmly. Where a row states a size, it is once, few, many or the class of an expanded clone; other rows omit it.

NA	TRBJ2-7	TRBV6-4	NA	CASSIRDSYPYEQYF	TGTGCCAGCAGTATCCGGGACTCCTATCCCTACGAGCAGTACTTC
NA	TRBJ1-3	TRBV2	NA	CASSDRSASSGNTIYF	TGTGCCAGCAGTGACCGGAGCGCCAGCTCTGGAAACACCATATATTTT
many	TRBJ1-1	TRBV19	NA	CASSIVGIEAFF	TGTGCCAGTAGTATAGTCGGGATTGAAGCTTTCTTT
NA	TRBJ1-2	TRBV25-1	TRBD1	CASSAPRGSYTF	TGTGCCAGCAGTGCTCCCAGGGGGAGCTACACCTTC
NA	TRBJ2-7	TRBV4-1	TRBD1	CASSQGGQGSYEQYF	TGCGCCAGCAGCCAGGGGGGACAGGGCTCCTACGAGCAGTACTTC
NA	TRBJ1-1	TRBV29-1	NA	CSVSTDTEAFF	TGCAGCGTCTCGACAGACACTGAAGCTTTCTTT
few	TRBJ1-5	TRBV4-1	NA	CASSQEAGNGPQHF	TGCGCCAGCAGCCAAGAGGCAGGGAACGGGCCCCAGCATTTT
NA	TRBJ2-7	TRBV2	TRBD1	CASTKDRGIHEQYF	TGTGCCAGCACCAAGGACAGGGGTATCCACGAGCAGTACTTC
NA	TRBJ1-1	TRBV9	NA	CASSVAGNEAFF	TGTGCCAGCAGCGTAGCAGGGAATGAAGCTTTCTTT
few	TRBJ2-1	TRBV7-9	TRBD1	CASSSGGIYNEQFF	TGTGCCAGCAGCTCAGGGGGTATCTACAATGAGCAGTTCTTC